This T cell receptor (beta chain) was recovered during a study of cytomegalovirus exposure and HLA in healthy donors. There are a few counts of this clone. The CDR3 is 16 residues long. Trimming at V came to 0 bases and at J to 2 bases, leaving 2 bases not matched to a gene. The V gene's germline CDR1 is LNHNV and CDR2 YYDKDF (reference sequence). PCR primers comprised 60 Vbeta and 13 Jbeta primers. Clones were read by immunoSEQ multiplex PCR, and TCRdb kept only the in-frame ones, dropping some. Counted here are 90,000 to 110,000 clones, approximately 69% occurring once; the ten biggest clones make up 3.2%.

The chain uses TRBV15 and TRBJ2-1, with TRBD2 matching 9 bases. Sequences were obtained from PBMCs. This sequence originates from a man aged 30 to 45 in good health and CMV-seronegative. This CDR3 reads CATSRDSGSTYNEQFF. CDR3 nucleotides: TGTGCCACCAGCAGAGATAGCGGGAGCACCTACAATGAGCAGTTCTTC.